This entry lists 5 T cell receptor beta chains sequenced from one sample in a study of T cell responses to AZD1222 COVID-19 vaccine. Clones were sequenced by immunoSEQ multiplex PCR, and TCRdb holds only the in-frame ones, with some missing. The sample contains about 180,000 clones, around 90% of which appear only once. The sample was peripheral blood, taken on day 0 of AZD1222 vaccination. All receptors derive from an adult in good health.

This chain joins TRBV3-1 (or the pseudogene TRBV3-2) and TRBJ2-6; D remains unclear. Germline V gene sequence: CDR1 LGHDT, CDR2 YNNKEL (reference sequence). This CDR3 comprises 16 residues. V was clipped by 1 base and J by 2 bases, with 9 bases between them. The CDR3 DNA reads TGTGCCAGCAGCCAAGTCAATAGGGCTGGGGCCAACGTCCTGACTTTC. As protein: CASSQVNRAGANVLTF.

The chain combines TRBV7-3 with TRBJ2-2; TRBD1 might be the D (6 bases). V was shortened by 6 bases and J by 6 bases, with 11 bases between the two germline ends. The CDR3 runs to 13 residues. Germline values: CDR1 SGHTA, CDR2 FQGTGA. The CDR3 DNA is TGTGCCAGCAGGGACAGCAGGTCCGGGGAGCTGTTTTTT. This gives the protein CASRDSRSGELFF.

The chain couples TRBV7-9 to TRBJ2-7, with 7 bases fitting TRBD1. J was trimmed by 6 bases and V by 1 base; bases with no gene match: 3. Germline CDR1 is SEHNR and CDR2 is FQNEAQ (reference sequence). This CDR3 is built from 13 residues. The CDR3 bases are TGTGCCAGCAGCTTAGATGCAGGGGGCGAGCAGTACGTC. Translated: CASSLDAGGEQYV.

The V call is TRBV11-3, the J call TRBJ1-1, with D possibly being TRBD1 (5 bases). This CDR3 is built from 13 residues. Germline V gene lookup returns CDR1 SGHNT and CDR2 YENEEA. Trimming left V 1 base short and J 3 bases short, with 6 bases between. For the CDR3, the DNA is TGTGCCAGCAGCTTAGTCAGGGACACTGAAGCTTTCTTT. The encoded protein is CASSLVRDTEAFF.

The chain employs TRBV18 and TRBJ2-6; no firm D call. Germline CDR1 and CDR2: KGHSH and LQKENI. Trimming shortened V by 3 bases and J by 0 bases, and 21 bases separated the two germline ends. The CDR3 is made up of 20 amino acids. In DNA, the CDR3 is TGTGCCAGCTCACCCCAGAGTCTGGGTTTCCCAATCTCTGGGGCCAACGTCCTGACTTTC. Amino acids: CASSPQSLGFPISGANVLTF.